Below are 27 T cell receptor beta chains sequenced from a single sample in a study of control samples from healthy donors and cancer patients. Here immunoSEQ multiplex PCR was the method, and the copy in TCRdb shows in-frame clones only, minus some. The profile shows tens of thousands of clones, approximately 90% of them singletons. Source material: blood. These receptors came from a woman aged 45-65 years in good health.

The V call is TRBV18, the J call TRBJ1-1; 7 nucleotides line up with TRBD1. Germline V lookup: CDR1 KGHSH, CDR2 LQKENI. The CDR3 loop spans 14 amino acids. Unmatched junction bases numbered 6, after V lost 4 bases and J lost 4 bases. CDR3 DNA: TGTGCCAGCTCACAAGGGGGCGTGGGCACTGAAGCTTTCTTT. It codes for CASSQGGVGTEAFF. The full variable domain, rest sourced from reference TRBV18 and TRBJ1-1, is NAGVMQNPRHLVRRRGQEARLRCSPMKGHSHVYWYRQLPEEGLKFMVYLQKENIIDESGMPKERFSAEFPKEGPSILRIQQVVRGDSAAYFCASSQGGVGTEAFFGQGTRLTVV.

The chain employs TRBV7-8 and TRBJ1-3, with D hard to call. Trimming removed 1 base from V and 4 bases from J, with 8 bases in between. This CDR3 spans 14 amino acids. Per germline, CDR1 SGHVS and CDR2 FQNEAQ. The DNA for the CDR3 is TGTGCCAGCAGCTTAGTCCGCGACGGAAACACCATATATTTT. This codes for CASSLVRDGNTIYF.

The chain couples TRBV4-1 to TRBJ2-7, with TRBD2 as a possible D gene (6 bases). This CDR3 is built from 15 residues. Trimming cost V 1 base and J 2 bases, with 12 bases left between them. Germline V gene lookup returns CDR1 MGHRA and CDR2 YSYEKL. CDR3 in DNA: TGCGCCAGCAGCCAAGCCGGGGGAGTCCCCTACGAGCAGTACTTC. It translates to CASSQAGGVPYEQYF.

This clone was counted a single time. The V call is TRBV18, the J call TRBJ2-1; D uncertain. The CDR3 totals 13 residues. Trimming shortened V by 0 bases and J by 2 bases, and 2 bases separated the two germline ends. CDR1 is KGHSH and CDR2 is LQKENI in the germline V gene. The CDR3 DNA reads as TGTGCCAGCTCACCACCCCCCTACAATGAGCAGTTCTTC. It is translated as CASSPPPYNEQFF. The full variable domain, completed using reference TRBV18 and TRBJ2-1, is NAGVMQNPRHLVRRRGQEARLRCSPMKGHSHVYWYRQLPEEGLKFMVYLQKENIIDESGMPKERFSAEFPKEGPSILRIQQVVRGDSAAYFCASSPPPYNEQFFGPGTRLTVL.

The CDR3 coding sequence is TGTGCCAGCAGTGGAGCTCTAGGAGAGACCCAGTACTTC. Protein: CASSGALGETQYF. The rearrangement uses TRBV6-1 and TRBJ2-5; D is unresolved. Trimming removed 4 bases from V and 4 bases from J, with 10 bases in between. This CDR3 spans 13 amino acids. The germline gives CDR1 MNHNS, CDR2 SASEGT.

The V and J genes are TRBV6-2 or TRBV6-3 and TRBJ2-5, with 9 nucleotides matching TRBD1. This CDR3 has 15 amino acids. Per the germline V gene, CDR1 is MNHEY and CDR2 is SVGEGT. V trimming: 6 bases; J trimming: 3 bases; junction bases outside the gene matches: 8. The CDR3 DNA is TGTGCCAGCAGCCGTTCCCGGGACAGGGAAGAGACCCAGTACTTC. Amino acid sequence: CASSRSRDREETQYF.

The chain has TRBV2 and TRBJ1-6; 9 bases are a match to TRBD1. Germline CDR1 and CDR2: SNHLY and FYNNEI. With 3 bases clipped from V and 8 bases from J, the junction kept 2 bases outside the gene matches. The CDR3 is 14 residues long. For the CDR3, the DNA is TGTGCCAGCAGTGATAGGACAGGGGATTCACCCCTCCACTTT. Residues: CASSDRTGDSPLHF.

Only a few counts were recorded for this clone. CDR3 protein: CASSGGQSAYEQYF. DNA for the CDR3: TGTGCCAGCAGCGGGGGGCAAAGCGCTTACGAGCAGTACTTC. V gene TRBV11-2 combines with J gene TRBJ2-7; either TRBD1 or TRBD2 may supply D (6 bases each). Germline values: CDR1 SGHAT, CDR2 FQNNGV. The CDR3 contains 14 residues. Trimming removed 5 bases from V and 4 bases from J, with 15 bases in between.

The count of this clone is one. CDR3 DNA sequence: TGTGCCAGCAGACCTGCTCGGGGGGCAGATACGCAGTATTTT. Translating gives CASRPARGADTQYF. This chain joins TRBV27 and TRBJ2-3; 7 bases are a match to TRBD2. Germline CDR1 is MNHEY and CDR2 is SMNVEV (reference sequence). The CDR3 covers 14 residues. V was clipped by 6 bases and J by 4 bases; unmatched bases: 7.

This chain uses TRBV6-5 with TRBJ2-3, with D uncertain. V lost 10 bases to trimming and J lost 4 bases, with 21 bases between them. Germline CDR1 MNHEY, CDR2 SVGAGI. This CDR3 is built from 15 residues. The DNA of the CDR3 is TGTGCCACCAAACCGGGCCCCGAAGGCGCAGATACGCAGTATTTT. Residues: CATKPGPEGADTQYF.

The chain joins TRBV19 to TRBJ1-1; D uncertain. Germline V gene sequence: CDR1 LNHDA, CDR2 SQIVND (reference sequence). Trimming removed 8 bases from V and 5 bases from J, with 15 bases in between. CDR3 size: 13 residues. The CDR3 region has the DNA TGTGCCAGTGTGGAGGCTGTCGGTACTGAAGCTTTCTTT. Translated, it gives CASVEAVGTEAFF.

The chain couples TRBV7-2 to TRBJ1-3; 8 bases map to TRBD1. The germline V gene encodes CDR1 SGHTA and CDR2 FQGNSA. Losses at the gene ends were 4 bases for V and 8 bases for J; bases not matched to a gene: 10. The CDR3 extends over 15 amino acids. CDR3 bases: TGTGCCAGCAGCTCAGAGACAGGGGAAGGTCACACCATATATTTT. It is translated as CASSSETGEGHTIYF. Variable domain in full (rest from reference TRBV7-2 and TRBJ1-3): GAGVSQSPSNKVTEKGKDVELRCDPISGHTALYWYRQSLGQGLEFLIYFQGNSAPDKSGLPSDRFSAERTGGSVSTLTIQRTQQEDSAVYLCASSSETGEGHTIYFGEGSWLTVV.

In nucleotides, the CDR3 is TGTGCCAGCTTTAGAGAGGCAGGGCCAAGATATGGCTACACCTTC. As protein: CASFREAGPRYGYTF. The V gene is TRBV7-2, the J gene TRBJ1-2; a weak D match, TRBD1 (5 bases). This CDR3 has 15 residues. Germline CDR1 and CDR2: SGHTA and FQGNSA. V lost 8 bases and J lost 5, with 21 bases in between. Together with reference TRBV7-2 and TRBJ1-2, the CDR3 gives the full variable domain: GAGVSQSPSNKVTEKGKDVELRCDPISGHTALYWYRQSLGQGLEFLIYFQGNSAPDKSGLPSDRFSAERTGGSVSTLTIQRTQQEDSAVYLCASFREAGPRYGYTFGSGTRLTVV.

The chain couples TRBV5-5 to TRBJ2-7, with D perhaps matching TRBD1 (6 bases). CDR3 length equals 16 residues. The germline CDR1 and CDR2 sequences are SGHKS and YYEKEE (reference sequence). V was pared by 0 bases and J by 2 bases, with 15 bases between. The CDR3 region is CASSLETGWAPYEQYF. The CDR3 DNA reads TGTGCCAGCAGCTTGGAGACAGGTTGGGCACCCTACGAGCAGTACTTC.

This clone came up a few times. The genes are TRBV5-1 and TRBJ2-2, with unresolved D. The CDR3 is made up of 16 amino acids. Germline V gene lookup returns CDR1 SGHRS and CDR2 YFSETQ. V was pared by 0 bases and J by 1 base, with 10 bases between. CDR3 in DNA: TGCGCCAGCAGCTTGGGGAAGGGTTTGAACACCGGGGAGCTGTTTTTT. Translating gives CASSLGKGLNTGELFF.

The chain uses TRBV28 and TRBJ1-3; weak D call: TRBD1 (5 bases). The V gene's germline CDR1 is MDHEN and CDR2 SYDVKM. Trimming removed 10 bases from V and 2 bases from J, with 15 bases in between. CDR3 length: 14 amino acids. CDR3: CATTAGSTGNTIYF. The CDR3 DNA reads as TGTGCCACAACGGCAGGGTCGACTGGAAACACCATATATTTT.

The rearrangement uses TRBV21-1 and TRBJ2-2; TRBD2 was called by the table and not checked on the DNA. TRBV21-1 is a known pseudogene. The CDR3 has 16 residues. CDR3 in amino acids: CASSLSGGAVTGELFF. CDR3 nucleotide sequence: TGTGCCAGCAGCTTGAGCGGGGGGGCGGTCACCGGGGAGCTGTTTTTT.

The CDR3 loop reads CASSREGTNEKLFF. The CDR3 DNA sequence: TGTGCCAGCTCACGCGAGGGAACTAATGAAAAACTGTTTTTT. This sequence joins TRBV18 and TRBJ1-4; D is uncertain. The germline V gene has CDR1 KGHSH and CDR2 LQKENI. The CDR3 contains 14 residues. The V end lost 4 bases, the J end lost 1 base, and 7 bases lay between the germline ends.

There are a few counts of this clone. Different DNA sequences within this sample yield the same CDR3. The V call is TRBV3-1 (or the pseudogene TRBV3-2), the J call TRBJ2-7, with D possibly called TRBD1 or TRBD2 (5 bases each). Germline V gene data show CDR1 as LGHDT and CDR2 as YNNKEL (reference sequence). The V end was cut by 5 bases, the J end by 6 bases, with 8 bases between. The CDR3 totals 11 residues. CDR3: CASSRGREQYF. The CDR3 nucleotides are TGTGCCAGCAGCAGGGGACGCGAGCAGTACTTC.

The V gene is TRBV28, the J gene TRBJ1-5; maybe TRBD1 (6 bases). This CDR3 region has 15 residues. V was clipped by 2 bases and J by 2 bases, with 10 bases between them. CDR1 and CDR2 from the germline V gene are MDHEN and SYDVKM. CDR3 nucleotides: TGTGCCAGCAGTTTAGCGGACAGCCGCAATCAGCCCCAGCATTTT. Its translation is CASSLADSRNQPQHF.

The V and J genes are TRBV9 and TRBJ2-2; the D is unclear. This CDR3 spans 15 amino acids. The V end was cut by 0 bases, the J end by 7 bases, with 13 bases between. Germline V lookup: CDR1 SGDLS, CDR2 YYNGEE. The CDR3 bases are TGTGCCAGCAGCGTAGAGGCTAGGGCGAACGGGGAGCTGTTTTTT. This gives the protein CASSVEARANGELFF.

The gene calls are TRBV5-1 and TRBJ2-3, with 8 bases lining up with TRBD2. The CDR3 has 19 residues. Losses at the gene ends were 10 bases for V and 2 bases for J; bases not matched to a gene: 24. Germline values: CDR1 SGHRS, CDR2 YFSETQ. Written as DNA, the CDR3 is TGCGCCCGCCGGCCGGGGGACTCACGGGGGGGCCCTCTCACAGATACGCAGTATTTT. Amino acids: CARRPGDSRGGPLTDTQYF. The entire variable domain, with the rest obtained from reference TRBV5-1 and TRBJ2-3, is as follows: KAGVTQTPRYLIKTRGQQVTLSCSPISGHRSVSWYQQTPGQGLQFLFEYFSETQRNKGNFPGRFSGRQFSNSRSEMNVSTLELGDSALYLCARRPGDSRGGPLTDTQYFGPGTRLTVL.

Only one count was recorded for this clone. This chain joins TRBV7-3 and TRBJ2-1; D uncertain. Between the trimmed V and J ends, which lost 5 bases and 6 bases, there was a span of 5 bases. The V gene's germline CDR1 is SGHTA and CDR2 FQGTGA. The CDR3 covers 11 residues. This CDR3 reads CASSASNEQFF. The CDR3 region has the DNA TGTGCCAGCAGCGCCTCCAATGAGCAGTTCTTC.

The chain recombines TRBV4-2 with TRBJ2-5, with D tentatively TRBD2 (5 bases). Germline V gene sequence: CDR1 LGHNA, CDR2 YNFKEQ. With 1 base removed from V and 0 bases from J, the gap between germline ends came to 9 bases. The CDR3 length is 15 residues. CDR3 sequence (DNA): TGTGCCAGCAGCCAAGCCGGGATCTACCAAGAGACCCAGTACTTC. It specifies CASSQAGIYQETQYF.

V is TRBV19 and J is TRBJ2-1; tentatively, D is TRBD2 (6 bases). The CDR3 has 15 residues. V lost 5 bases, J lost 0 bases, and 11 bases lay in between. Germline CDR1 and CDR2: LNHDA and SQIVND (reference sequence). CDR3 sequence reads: CASSALAVSYNEQFF. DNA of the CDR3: TGTGCCAGTAGTGCTTTAGCGGTCTCCTACAATGAGCAGTTCTTC.

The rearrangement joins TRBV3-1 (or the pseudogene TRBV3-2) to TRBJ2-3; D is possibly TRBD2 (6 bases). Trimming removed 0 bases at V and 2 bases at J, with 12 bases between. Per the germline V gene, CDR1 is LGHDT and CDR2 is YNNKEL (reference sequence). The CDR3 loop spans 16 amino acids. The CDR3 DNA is TGTGCCAGCAGCCAAGATCCGGGACTCCTCACAGATACGCAGTATTTT. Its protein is CASSQDPGLLTDTQYF.

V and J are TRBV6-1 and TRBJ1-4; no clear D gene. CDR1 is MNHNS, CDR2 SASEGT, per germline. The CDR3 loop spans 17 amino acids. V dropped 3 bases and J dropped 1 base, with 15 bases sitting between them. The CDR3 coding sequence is TGTGCCAGCAGTGACGACCCTGGCTGGAAAACTAATGAAAAACTGTTTTTT. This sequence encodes CASSDDPGWKTNEKLFF.